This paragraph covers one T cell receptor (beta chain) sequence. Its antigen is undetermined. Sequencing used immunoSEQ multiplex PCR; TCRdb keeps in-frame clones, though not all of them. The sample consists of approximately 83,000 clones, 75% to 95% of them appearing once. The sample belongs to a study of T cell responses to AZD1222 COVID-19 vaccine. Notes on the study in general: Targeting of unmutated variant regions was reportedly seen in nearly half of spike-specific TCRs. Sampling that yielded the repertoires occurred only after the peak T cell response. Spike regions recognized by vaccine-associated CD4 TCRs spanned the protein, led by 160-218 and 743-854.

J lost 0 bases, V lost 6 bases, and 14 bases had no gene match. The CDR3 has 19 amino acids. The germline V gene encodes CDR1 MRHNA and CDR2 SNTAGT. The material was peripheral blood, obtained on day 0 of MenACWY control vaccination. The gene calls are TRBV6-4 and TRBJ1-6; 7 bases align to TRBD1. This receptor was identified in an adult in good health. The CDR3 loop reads CASSWGQTKPSSYNSPLHF. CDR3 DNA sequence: TGTGCCAGCAGCTGGGGACAGACGAAACCAAGCTCCTATAATTCACCCCTCCACTTT.